This TCR beta chain was recorded in a study of blood T cell repertoires in COVID-19. Across the whole study: Sample material is recorded as cDNA or gDNA derived from T cells, B-cell-depleted T cells, or PBMCs.

Clones were read by immunoSEQ multiplex PCR, and TCRdb kept only the in-frame ones, dropping some. The sample carries a few hundred thousand clones, around 90% recorded once. The CDR3 contains 15 residues. V shed 6 bases and J 0 bases; nucleotides not matched to a gene: 4. Germline loops: CDR1 KGHSH, CDR2 LQKENI. The study recruited people aged roughly 18 to 100 years across about two dozen US areas. Cohorts were based on clinical histories the participants reported. This TCR was recovered from a human donor in a cohort exposed to, infected with or recovered from COVID-19 (not recorded which). The donor label of this sample is uncertain. V is TRBV18 and J is TRBJ1-2; the match to TRBD1 covers 10 bases. Sequenced material: PBMCs or T cells enriched from blood (not recorded which). CDR3 DNA sequence: TGTGCCAGCTCTCGGGACAGGGGATCTAACTATGGCTACACCTTC. It specifies CASSRDRGSNYGYTF.